Given below is one T cell receptor beta chain in context. Its antigen is not identified. TCRdb re-derived calls from the 5' RACE reads in MiXCR, one entry per CDR3 protein. The sample consists of around 550,000 distinct CDR3 sequences, roughly 15% of them appearing once. These data are taken from a study of identical twins. The study's findings and limits: Out-of-frame alpha sequences shared between twins exhibited an excess of low generation probability. The analysis was cross-sectional rather than longitudinal within donors.

Germline V CDR1 and CDR2: MNHNS, SASEGT. V lost 3 bases and J lost 6, with 18 bases in between. This CDR3 is 15 amino acids long. This sample also belongs to another study, concerning yellow fever vaccine responses in identical twins.

The sample comprised CD4+ T cells sorted from blood. This TCR came from a woman between 18 and 29 years old in good health. V gene TRBV6-1 combines with J gene TRBJ2-7; the D call may be TRBD1 or TRBD2 (5 bases each). The CDR3 spells CASSEPIREPIEQYV. CDR3 bases: TGTGCCAGCAGTGAGCCAATCAGGGAGCCCATCGAGCAGTACGTC.